This T cell receptor (beta chain) emerged from a study of early T cells in non-severe SARS-CoV-2 infection. In the study overall: Sequencing of unsorted whole blood was done on bulk RNA, leaving chains unpaired.

This clonotype was counted at least ten times. Unique molecular identifier tags were affixed to discrete cDNA molecules. Each CDR3 protein gets one entry after TCRdb re-called the 5' RACE reads with MiXCR. The data show about 52,000 distinct CDR3 sequences, approximately 11% seen once. The source material was whole blood. This TCR was sampled from an adult who was a healthcare worker with PCR-confirmed SARS-CoV-2 infection or an uninfected control (not recorded which).

The CDR3 reads CASSLGVGYGYTF. The DNA of the CDR3 is TGTGCCAGCAGTTTAGGGGTTGGCTATGGCTACACCTTC. V gene TRBV25-1 combines with J gene TRBJ1-2; D possibly corresponds to TRBD1 (5 bases). Trimming left V 5 bases short and J 4 bases short, with 11 bases between. This CDR3 spans 13 amino acids. CDR1 MGHDK and CDR2 SYGVNS come from the germline V gene.